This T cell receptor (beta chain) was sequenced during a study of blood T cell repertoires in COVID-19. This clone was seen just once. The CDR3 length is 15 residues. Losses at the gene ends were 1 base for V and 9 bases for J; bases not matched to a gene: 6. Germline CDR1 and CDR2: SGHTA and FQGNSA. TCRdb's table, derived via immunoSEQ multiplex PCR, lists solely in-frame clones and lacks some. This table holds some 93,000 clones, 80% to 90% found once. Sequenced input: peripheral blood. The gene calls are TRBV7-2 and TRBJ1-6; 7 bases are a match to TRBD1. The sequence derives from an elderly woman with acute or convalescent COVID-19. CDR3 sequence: CASSLDRGRVSPLHF. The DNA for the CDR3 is TGTGCCAGCAGCTTAGATAGGGGGCGCGTTTCACCCCTCCACTTT.